This TCR beta chain was sequenced for a study of Graves' ophthalmopathy and Graves' hyperthyroidism. CDR3 size: 13 residues. With 2 bases removed from V and 1 base from J, the gap between germline ends came to 5 bases. Germline-derived CDR1 and CDR2 are KGHSH and LQKENI. RNA transcripts yielded amplified TCR beta CDR3 regions. HTBI primers primed a first-round RT-PCR, and a second-round multiplex PCR followed. One entry per CDR3 protein, called by TCRdb with MiXCR from the multiplex PCR reads. The data contain about 480,000 distinct CDR3 sequences, approximately 15% of them singletons. Only a few counts were recorded for this clonotype.

The V gene is TRBV18, the J gene TRBJ1-1, with D unclear. The sample taken for sequencing was blood. The source is a woman in her 30s with Graves' ophthalmopathy. The CDR3 nucleotides read TGTGCCAGCTCACCATTCAGGAACACTGAAGCTTTCTTT. Protein: CASSPFRNTEAFF.